Shown below are 5 T cell receptor beta chains from a single sample sequenced in a study of tumor-infiltrating lymphocytes in primary liver carcinoma. Unsorted whole blood served as the source of blood RNA, and germline DNA was extracted as well. Researchers generated TCR beta cDNA from approximately 0.55 ug of total RNA, relying on a constant-region primer. Three rounds of nested multiplex PCR with slightly modified ARM-PCR produced TCR beta libraries. Rounds one and two of PCR, each of 10 cycles, were primed with TRBV1-TRBV30 forward primers and a C-beta reverse primer. TCRdb called the multiplex PCR reads again in MiXCR, with one record for every CDR3 protein. The data contain about 300,000 distinct CDR3 sequences, 50% to 70% of them singletons. Sequenced material: peripheral blood. The receptor source for this set is a man between 40 and 49 years old with primary liver carcinoma and hepatitis B virus infection.

To note about this clonotype: The germline gene is not matched at one end of the junction; a read error may be the cause. This chain connects TRBV5-5 to TRBJ2-1; 10 bases align to TRBD1. Germline V gene data show CDR1 as SGHKS and CDR2 as YYEKEE (reference sequence). CDR3 length: 15 residues. DNA for the CDR3: TGTGCCGGCAGCTTGGCCGGGACAGGGGTTAATGAGCAGTTCTTC. This encodes CAGSLAGTGVNEQFF.

With regard to this clonotype: A read error may explain this, as a much larger clone is one base away. The rearrangement uses TRBV6-1 and TRBJ2-7; no clear D. Trimming took 3 bases from V and 4 from J, leaving 7 bases between them. Germline-derived CDR1 and CDR2 are MNHNS and SASEGT. The CDR3 length is 12 residues. CDR3 nucleotide sequence: TGTGCCAGCAGTGACACAGATTACGAGCAGTACTTC. Amino acids: CASSDTDYEQYF.

The table lists this clonotype with many counts. The chain has TRBV4-1 and TRBJ1-3, with 7 bases matching TRBD1. CDR1 and CDR2 (germline): MGHRA, YSYEKL. V dropped 1 base and J dropped 1; count of bases not matched to a gene: 7. The CDR3 contains 17 residues. Here the CDR3 reads CASSQGTGTASGNTIYF. CDR3 nucleotides: TGCGCCAGCAGCCAAGGAACCGGGACAGCGTCTGGAAACACCATATATTTT.

This clonotype was detected ten times or more. The chain couples TRBV7-8 to TRBJ2-2; D remains unclear. V gave up 4 bases and J gave up 1 base, with 7 bases separating them. The CDR3 has 14 residues. Germline CDR1 and CDR2: SGHVS and FQNEAQ. CDR3 bases: TGTGCCAGCAGCTCTCTGCGGAACACCGGGGAGCTGTTTTTT. Amino acid sequence: CASSSLRNTGELFF.

The chain employs TRBV30 and TRBJ1-4, with D uncertain. Germline CDR1 reads GTSNPN; CDR2 reads SVGIG (reference sequence). V was cut by 8 bases and J by 8 bases, with 21 bases left in between. The CDR3 is made up of 14 amino acids. The CDR3 DNA reads TGTGCCCGGAAAGGCCCAATGCGGAGCGAAAAACTGTTTTTT. This sequence encodes CARKGPMRSEKLFF. Drawing the rest from reference TRBV30 and TRBJ1-4, the complete variable domain is SQTIHQWPATLVQPVGSPLSLECTVEGTSNPNLYWYRQAAGRGLQLLFYSVGIGQISSEVPQNLSASRPQDRQFILSSKKLLLSDSGFYLCARKGPMRSEKLFFGSGTQLSVL.